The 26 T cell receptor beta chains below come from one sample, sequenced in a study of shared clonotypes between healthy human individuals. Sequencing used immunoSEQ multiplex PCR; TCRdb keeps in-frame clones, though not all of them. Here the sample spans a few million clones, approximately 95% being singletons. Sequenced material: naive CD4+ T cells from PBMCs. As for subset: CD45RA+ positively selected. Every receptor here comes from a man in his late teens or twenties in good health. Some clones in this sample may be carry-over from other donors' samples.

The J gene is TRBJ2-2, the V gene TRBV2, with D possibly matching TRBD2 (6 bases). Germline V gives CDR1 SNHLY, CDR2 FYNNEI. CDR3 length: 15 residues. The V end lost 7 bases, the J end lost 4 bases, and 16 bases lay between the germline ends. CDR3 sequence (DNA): TGTGCCAGCACCGGGACTTCATACCCCACCGGGGAGCTGTTTTTT. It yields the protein CASTGTSYPTGELFF.

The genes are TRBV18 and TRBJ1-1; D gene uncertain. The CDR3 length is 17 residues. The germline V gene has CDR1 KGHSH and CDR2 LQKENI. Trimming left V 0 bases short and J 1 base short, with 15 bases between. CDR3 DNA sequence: TGTGCCAGCTCACCACCCGCCCCAAGGGTAAAGAACACTGAAGCTTTCTTT. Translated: CASSPPAPRVKNTEAFF.

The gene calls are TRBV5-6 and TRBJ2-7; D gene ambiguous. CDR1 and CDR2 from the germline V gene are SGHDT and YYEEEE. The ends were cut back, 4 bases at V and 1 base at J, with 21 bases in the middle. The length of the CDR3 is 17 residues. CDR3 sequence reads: CASSVPGLLGRSYEQYF. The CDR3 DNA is TGTGCCAGCAGCGTCCCCGGCCTGCTGGGTAGATCCTACGAGCAGTACTTC.

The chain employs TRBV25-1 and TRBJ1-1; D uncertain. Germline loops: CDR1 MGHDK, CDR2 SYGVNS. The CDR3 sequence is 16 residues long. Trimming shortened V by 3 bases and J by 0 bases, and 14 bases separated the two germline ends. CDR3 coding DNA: TGTGCCAGCAGTGAGGATAGTTACAGCCTGAACACTGAAGCTTTCTTT. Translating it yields CASSEDSYSLNTEAFF. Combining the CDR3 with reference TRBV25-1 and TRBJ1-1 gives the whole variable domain EADIYQTPRYLVIGTGKKITLECSQTMGHDKMYWYQQDPGMELHLIHYSYGVNSTEKGDLSSESTVSRIRTEHFPLTLESARPSHTSQYLCASSEDSYSLNTEAFFGQGTRLTVV.

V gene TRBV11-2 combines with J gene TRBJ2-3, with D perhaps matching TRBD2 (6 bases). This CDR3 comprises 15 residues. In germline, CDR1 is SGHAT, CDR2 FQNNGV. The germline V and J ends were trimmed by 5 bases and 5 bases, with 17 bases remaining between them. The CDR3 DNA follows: TGTGCCAGCAGCCCCCGTGGAGGGGCCGGAGATACGCAGTATTTT. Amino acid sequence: CASSPRGGAGDTQYF. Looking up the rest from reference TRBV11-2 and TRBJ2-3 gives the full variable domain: EAGVAQSPRYKIIEKRQSVAFWCNPISGHATLYWYQQILGQGPKLLIQFQNNGVVDDSQLPKDRFSAERLKGVDSTLKIQPAKLEDSAVYLCASSPRGGAGDTQYFGPGTRLTVL.

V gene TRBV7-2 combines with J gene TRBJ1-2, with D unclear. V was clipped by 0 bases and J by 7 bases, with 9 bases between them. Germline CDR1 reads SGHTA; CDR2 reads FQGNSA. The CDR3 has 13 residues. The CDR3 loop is CASSLADRAGYTF. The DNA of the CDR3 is TGTGCCAGCAGCTTAGCTGATAGGGCTGGCTACACCTTC.

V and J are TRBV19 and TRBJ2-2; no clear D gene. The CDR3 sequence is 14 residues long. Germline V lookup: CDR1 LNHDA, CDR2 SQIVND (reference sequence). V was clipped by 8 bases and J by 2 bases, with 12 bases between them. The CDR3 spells CASETLGNTGELFF. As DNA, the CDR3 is TGTGCCAGTGAAACCCTTGGAAACACCGGGGAGCTGTTTTTT.

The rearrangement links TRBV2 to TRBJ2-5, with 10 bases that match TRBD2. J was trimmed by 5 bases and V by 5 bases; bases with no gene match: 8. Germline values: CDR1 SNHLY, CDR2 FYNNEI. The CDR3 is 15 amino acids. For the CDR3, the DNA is TGTGCCAGCAGTTACAGCGGGAGGGTGTGGGAGACCCAGTACTTC. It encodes CASSYSGRVWETQYF.

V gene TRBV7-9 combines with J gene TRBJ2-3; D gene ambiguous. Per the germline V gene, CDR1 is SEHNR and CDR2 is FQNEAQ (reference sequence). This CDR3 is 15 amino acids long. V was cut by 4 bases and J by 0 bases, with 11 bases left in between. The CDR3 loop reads CASSSRLESTDTQYF. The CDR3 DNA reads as TGTGCCAGCAGCTCGCGACTGGAGAGCACAGATACGCAGTATTTT. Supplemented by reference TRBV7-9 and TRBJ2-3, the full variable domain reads DTGVSQNPRHKITKRGQNVTFRCDPISEHNRLYWYRQTLGQGPEFLTYFQNEAQLEKSRLLSDRFSAERPKGSFSTLEIQRTEQGDSAMYLCASSSRLESTDTQYFGPGTRLTVL.

The chain's CDR3 is CASSPSVGGASYGYTF. The CDR3 nucleotides read TGTGCCAGCTCACCGTCAGTCGGGGGGGCATCCTATGGCTACACCTTC. V usage is TRBV18 and J usage is TRBJ1-2, with D tentatively TRBD1 (6 bases). In germline, CDR1 is KGHSH, CDR2 LQKENI. The V and J ends lost 3 bases and 4 bases respectively, with 18 bases between them. The CDR3 covers 16 residues.

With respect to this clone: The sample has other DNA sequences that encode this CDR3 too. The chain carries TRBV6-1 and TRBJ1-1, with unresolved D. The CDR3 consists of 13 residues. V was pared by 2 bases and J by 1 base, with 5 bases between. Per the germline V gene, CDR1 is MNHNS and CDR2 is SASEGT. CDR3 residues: CASSERQNTEAFF. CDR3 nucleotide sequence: TGTGCCAGCAGTGAACGACAGAACACTGAAGCTTTCTTT.

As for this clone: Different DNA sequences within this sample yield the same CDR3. For the CDR3, the DNA is TGTGCCAGCTCACCCGACAGGGGGAATCAGCCCCAGCATTTT. Translation: CASSPDRGNQPQHF. The chain uses TRBV18 and TRBJ1-5; 9 bases map to TRBD1. Germline V CDR1 and CDR2: KGHSH, LQKENI. Trimming cost V 3 bases and J 4 bases; bases outside gene matches: 1. The CDR3 is 14 residues long.

The CDR3 nucleotides are TGTGCCAGCAGCGGGGGACTCGGGACCTACGAGCAGTACTTC. This translates into CASSGGLGTYEQYF. This chain connects TRBV5-6 to TRBJ2-7, with D possibly TRBD2 on 6 matching bases. CDR1 and CDR2 from the germline V gene are SGHDT and YYEEEE. V was clipped by 4 bases and J by 2 bases, with 13 bases between them. This CDR3 comprises 14 residues.

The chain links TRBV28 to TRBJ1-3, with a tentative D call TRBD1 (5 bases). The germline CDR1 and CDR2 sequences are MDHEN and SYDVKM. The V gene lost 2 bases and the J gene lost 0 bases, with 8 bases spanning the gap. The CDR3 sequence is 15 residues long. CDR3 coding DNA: TGTGCCAGCAGTTTACCGGGGGGCTCTGGAAACACCATATATTTT. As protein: CASSLPGGSGNTIYF.

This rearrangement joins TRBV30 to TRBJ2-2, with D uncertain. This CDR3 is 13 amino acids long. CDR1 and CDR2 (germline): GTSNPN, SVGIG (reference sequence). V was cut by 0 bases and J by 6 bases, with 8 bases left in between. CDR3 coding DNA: TGTGCCTGGAGTGTTTTCCCATCCGGGGAGCTGTTTTTT. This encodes CAWSVFPSGELFF.

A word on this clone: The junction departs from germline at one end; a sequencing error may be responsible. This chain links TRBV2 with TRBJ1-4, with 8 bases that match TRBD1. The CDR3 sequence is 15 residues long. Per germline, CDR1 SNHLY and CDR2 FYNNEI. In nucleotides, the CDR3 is TGTGCCAGCAGCGAAGACAGGGGTTGGGATGAAAAACTGTTTTTT. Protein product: CASSEDRGWDEKLFF.

The CDR3 DNA is TGTGCCAGCAACCTCGGGGAGGCTAACACCTTC. This gives the protein CASNLGEANTF. The chain uses TRBV2 and TRBJ1-2; D is ambiguous. V dropped 7 bases and J dropped 12 bases, with 15 bases sitting between them. The CDR3 runs 11 residues. CDR1 and CDR2 (germline): SNHLY, FYNNEI.

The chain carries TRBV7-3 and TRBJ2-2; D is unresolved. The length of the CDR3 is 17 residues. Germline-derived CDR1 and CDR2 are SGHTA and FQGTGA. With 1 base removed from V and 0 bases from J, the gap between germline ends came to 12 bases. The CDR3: CASSLNPNKANTGELFF. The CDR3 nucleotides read TGTGCCAGCAGCTTAAACCCGAACAAAGCGAACACCGGGGAGCTGTTTTTT.

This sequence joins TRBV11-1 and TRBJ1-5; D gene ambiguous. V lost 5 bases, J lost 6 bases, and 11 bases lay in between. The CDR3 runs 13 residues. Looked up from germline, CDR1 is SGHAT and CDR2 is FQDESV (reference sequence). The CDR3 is CASSLRGGQPQHF. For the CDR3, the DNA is TGTGCCAGCAGCCTCCGCGGAGGTCAGCCCCAGCATTTT.

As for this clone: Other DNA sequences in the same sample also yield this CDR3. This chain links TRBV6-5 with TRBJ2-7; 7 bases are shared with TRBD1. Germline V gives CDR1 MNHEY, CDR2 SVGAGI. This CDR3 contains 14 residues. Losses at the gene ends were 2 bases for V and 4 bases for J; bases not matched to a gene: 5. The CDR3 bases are TGTGCCAGCAGTTACAGGGGGCGCGTTTACGAGCAGTACTTC. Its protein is CASSYRGRVYEQYF.

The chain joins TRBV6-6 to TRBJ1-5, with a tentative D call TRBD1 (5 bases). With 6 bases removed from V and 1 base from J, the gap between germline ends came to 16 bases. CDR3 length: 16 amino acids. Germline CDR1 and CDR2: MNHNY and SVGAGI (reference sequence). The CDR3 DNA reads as TGTGCCAGCAGCCCACCCGGGGCGGGGAGCAATCAGCCCCAGCATTTT. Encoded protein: CASSPPGAGSNQPQHF.

The CDR3 spells CASSLNINTIYF. CDR3 nucleotides: TGTGCCAGCAGCTTAAATATAAACACCATATATTTT. V is TRBV7-9 and J is TRBJ1-3, with D unresolved. Between the trimmed V and J ends, which lost 2 bases and 6 bases, there was a span of 5 bases. Looked up from germline, CDR1 is SEHNR and CDR2 is FQNEAQ (reference sequence). This CDR3 spans 12 amino acids.

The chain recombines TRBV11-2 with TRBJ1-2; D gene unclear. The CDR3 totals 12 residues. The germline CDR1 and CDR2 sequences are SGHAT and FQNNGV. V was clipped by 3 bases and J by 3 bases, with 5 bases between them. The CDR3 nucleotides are TGTGCCAGCAGCTTTACGTACTATGGCTACACCTTC. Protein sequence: CASSFTYYGYTF.

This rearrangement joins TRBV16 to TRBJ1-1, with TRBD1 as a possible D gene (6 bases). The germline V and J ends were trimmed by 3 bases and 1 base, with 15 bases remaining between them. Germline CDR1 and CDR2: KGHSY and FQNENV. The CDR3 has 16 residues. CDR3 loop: CASSQVTGFTNTEAFF. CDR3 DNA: TGTGCCAGCAGCCAGGTCACAGGGTTTACGAACACTGAAGCTTTCTTT.

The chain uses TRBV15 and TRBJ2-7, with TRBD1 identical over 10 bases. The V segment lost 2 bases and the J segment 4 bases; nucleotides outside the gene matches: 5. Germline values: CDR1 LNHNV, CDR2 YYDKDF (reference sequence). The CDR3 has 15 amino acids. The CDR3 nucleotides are TGTGCCACCAGCAGACAAAGGGACAGGGGTTACGAGCAGTACTTC. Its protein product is CATSRQRDRGYEQYF.

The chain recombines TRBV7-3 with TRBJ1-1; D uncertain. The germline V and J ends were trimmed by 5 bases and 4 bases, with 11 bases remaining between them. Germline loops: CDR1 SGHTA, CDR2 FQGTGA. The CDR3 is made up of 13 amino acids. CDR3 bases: TGTGCCAGCAGCCCGGGCCGGGGCACTGAAGCTTTCTTT. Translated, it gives CASSPGRGTEAFF.